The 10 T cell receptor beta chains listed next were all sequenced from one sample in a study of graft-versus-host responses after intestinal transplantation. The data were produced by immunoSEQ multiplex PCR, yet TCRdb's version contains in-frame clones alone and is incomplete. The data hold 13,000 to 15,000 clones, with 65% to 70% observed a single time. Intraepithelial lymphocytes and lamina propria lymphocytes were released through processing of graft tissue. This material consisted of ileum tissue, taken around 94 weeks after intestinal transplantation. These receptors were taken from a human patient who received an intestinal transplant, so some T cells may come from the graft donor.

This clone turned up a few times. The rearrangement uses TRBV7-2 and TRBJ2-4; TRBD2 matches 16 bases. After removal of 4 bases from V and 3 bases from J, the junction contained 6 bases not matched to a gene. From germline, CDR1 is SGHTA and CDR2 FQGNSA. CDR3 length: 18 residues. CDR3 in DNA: TGTGCCAGCAGCTGGGGACTAGCGGGGGGGGTAGGCAAAAACATTCAGTACTTC. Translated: CASSWGLAGGVGKNIQYF. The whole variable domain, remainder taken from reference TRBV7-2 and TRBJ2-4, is GAGVSQSPSNKVTEKGKDVELRCDPISGHTALYWYRQSLGQGLEFLIYFQGNSAPDKSGLPSDRFSAERTGGSVSTLTIQRTQQEDSAVYLCASSWGLAGGVGKNIQYFGAGTRLSVL.

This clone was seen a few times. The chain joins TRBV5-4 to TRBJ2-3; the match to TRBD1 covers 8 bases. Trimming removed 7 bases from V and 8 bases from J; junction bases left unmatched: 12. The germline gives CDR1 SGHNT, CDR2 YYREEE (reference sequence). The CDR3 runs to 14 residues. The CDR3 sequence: CASSPGQDSGTQYF. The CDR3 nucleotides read TGTGCCAGCTCACCGGGACAGGATAGTGGTACGCAGTATTTT.

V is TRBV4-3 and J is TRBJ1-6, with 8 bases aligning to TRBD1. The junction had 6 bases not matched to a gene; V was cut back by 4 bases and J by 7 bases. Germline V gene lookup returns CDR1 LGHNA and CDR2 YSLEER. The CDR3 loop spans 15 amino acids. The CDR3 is CASSLGQGQNSPLHF. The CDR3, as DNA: TGCGCCAGCAGCCTCGGACAGGGTCAAAATTCACCCCTCCACTTT.

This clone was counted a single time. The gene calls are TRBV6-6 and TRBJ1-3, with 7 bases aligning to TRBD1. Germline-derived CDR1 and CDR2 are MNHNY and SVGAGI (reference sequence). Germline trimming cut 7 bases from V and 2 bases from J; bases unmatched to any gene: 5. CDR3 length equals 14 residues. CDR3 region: CASITGEAGNTIYF. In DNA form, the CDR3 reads TGTGCCAGCATCACAGGGGAAGCTGGAAACACCATATATTTT.

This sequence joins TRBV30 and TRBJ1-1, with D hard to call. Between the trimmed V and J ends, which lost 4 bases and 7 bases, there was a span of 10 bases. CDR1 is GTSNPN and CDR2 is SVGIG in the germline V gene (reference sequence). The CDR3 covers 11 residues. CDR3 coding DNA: TGTGCCTGGACCAGGCGGGATGAAGCTTTCTTT. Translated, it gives CAWTRRDEAFF.

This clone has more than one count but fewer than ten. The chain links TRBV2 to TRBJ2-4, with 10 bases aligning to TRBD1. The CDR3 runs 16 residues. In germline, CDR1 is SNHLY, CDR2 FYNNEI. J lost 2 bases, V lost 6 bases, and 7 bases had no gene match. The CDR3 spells CASRPTGGASKNIQYF. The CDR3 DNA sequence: TGTGCCAGCAGGCCGACAGGGGGCGCGTCCAAAAACATTCAGTACTTC. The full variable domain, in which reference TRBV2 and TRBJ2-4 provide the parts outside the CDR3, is EPEVTQTPSHQVTQMGQEVILRCVPISNHLYFYWYRQILGQKVEFLVSFYNNEISEKSEIFDDQFSVERPDGSNFTLKIRSTKLEDSAMYFCASRPTGGASKNIQYFGAGTRLSVL.

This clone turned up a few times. CDR3 bases: TGTGCCAGCAGTTTCGGAGCCAACAATGAGCAGTTCTTC. Protein sequence: CASSFGANNEQFF. V is TRBV27 and J is TRBJ2-1; D gene unclear. Per the germline V gene, CDR1 is MNHEY and CDR2 is SMNVEV (reference sequence). Trimming removed 3 bases at V and 5 bases at J, with 8 bases between. This CDR3 spans 13 amino acids.

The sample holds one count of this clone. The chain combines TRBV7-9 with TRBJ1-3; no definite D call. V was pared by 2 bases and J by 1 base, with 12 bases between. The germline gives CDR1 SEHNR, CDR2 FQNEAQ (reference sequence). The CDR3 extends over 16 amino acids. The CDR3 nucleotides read TGTGCCAGCAGCTTATTTTTATCGTTTTCTGGAAACACCATATATTTT. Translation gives CASSLFLSFSGNTIYF.

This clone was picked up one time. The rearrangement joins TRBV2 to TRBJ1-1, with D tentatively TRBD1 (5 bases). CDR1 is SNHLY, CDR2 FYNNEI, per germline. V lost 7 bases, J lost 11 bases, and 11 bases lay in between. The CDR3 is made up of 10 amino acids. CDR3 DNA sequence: TGTGCCAGCATAGGGGAGGCGGCTTTCTTT. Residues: CASIGEAAFF.

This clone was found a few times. The CDR3 DNA reads TGTGCCAGCAGCTTATTCTCGCGAGGGCAAGAGACCCAGTACTTC. Protein sequence: CASSLFSRGQETQYF. V and J are TRBV7-2 and TRBJ2-5; tentatively, D is TRBD2 (5 bases). Trimming left V 2 bases short and J 2 bases short, with 12 bases between. Looked up from germline, CDR1 is SGHTA and CDR2 is FQGNSA. The CDR3 extends over 15 amino acids.